The clone carrying this TCR beta chain was counted a few times. This sample is drawn from a study of siplizumab effects on memory and regulatory T cells. Sequenced by immunoSEQ multiplex PCR; TCRdb stores in-frame clones only, minus some. The sample contains 55,000 to 80,000 clones, 79% of which appear only once. Trimming stripped 10 bases from V and 2 bases from J, with 15 bases between. Germline lookup yields CDR1 SNHLY and CDR2 FYNNEI. This CDR3 contains 14 residues. Input material: memory CD4+ T cells sorted from blood. The TCR comes from a human donor in good health. This chain connects TRBV2 to TRBJ1-3, with a tentative D call TRBD1 (6 bases). CDR3 in amino acids: CATSREGAGNTIYF. CDR3 nucleotides: TGTGCCACCTCGAGGGAGGGGGCTGGAAACACCATATATTTT.